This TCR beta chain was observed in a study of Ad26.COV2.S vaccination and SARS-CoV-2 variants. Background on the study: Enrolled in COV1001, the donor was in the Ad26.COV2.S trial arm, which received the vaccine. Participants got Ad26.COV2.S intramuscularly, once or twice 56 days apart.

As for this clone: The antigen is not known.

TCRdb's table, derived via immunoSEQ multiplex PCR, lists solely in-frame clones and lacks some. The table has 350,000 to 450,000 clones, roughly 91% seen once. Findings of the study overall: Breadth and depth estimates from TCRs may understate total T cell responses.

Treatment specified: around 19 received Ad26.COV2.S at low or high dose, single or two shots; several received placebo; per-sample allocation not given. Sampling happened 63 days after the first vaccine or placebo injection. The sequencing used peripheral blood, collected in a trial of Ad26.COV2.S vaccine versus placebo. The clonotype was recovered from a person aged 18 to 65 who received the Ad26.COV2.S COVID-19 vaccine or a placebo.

CDR3: CASSPDRGGQPQHF. CDR3 nucleotides: TGCGCCAGCAGCCCAGACAGGGGTGGTCAGCCCCAGCATTTT. The rearrangement links TRBV5-1 to TRBJ1-5; 8 bases fit TRBD1. The germline gives CDR1 SGHRS, CDR2 YFSETQ. After removal of 4 bases from V and 6 bases from J, the junction contained 6 bases not matched to a gene. This CDR3 comprises 14 residues.